The rows below give T cell receptor beta chains drawn from one sample of a study of tumor-infiltrating lymphocytes in primary liver carcinoma. TCRdb recomputed calls from the multiplex PCR reads with MiXCR, one row per CDR3 protein. The table includes tens of thousands of distinct CDR3 sequences, 70% to 85% detected once. What was sequenced was liver tumor tissue from sampling region 4. The source is a man aged 40-50 years with primary liver carcinoma and hepatitis B virus infection. Each CDR3 is given with its conserved first and last residue. A D gene is named only where the DNA matches it firmly. Size is stated for part of the rows, as once, few or many counts, or as a class when the clone is expanded.

d_call	j_call	clone_size	v_call	cdr3_aa	cdr3_nt
NA	TRBJ2-7	few	TRBV12-5	CASEGTSSYEQYF	TGTGCTAGTGAGGGGACCAGCTCCTACGAGCAGTACTTC
NA	TRBJ2-7	once	TRBV30	CAWRPGAAYKQYF	TGTGCCTGGAGACCAGGAGCCGCCTACAAGCAGTACTTC
NA	TRBJ2-2	NA	TRBV30	CAWRGQEDTRELFF	TGTGCTTGGAGAGGTCAGGAGGACACCAGGGAGCTGTTTTTT
TRBD1	TRBJ1-2	NA	TRBV11-1	CASSRNKGANYGYTF	TGTGCCAGCAGCCGCAACAAGGGGGCGAACTATGGTTACACCTTC
NA	TRBJ1-2	many	TRBV30	CAWSGYGPTLLGYTF	TGTGCCTGGAGTGGATACGGACCGACCCTCCTTGGCTACACCTTC
TRBD1	TRBJ2-7	NA	TRBV10-2	CTSSRDRGIDEQYF	TGCACCAGCAGCCGGGACAGGGGTATTGACGAGCAGTATTTC
NA	TRBJ1-1	NA	TRBV24-1	CAISDSSLGNTETFF	TGTGCCATCAGTGATTCTTCTCTGGGCAACACTGAAACTTTCTTT
NA	TRBJ2-6	NA	TRBV11-2	CASSMGGDRDISLTGANILTF	TGTGCCAGCAGCATGGGGGGAGACAGGGACATTTCCCTCACTGGGGCCAACATCCTGACTTTC
NA	TRBJ1-2	many	TRBV5-1	CASSLVVGAEYGYTF	TGCGCCAGCAGCTTGGTGGTAGGGGCAGAATATGGCTACACCTTC
NA	TRBJ2-2	NA	TRBV7-9	CASSPRQVNAGELFF	TGTGCCAGCAGCCCCAGACAGGTGAACGCCGGGGAGCTGTTTTTT
TRBD1	TRBJ1-1	NA	TRBV30	CAWPQLQGFTEAYF	TGTGCCTGGCCCCAATTACAGGGGTTCACCGAAGCTTACTTT
NA	TRBJ2-7	many	TRBV7-9	CASSTTGPPYEQYF	TGTGCCAGCAGCACTACGGGCCCCCCATACGAGCAGTACTTC
TRBD1	TRBJ2-1	NA	TRBV4-2	CASRYAGGQGNNEQFF	TGTGCTAGCAGATACGCCGGGGGACAGGGGAACAATGAGCAGTTCTTC
TRBD2	TRBJ2-3	NA	TRBV28	CASLGGSGGSTDTHYF	TGTGCCAGCCTGGGAGGATCGGGAGGGAGCACAGATACGCATTATTTT
NA	TRBJ2-3	NA	TRBV11-2	CVSSRRTTGNTDTQYF	TGTGTCAGCAGCAGAAGGACTACAGGGAACACAGATACGCAGTATTTT
NA	TRBJ2-6	NA	TRBV28	CASSRSSGGAGANVLTF	TGCGCCAGCAGCCGTTCTTCGGGGGGCGCTGGGGCCAACGTCCTGACTTTC
NA	TRBJ2-3	once	TRBV11-1	CISSSIRTDSQYF	TGTATCAGCAGCTCGATCCGAACAGATTCGCAGTATTTT
NA	TRBJ1-5	few	TRBV28	CASCFQEATQPQHF	TGTGCCAGCTGTTTCCAGGAAGCTACTCAGCCCCAGCATTTT
TRBD1	TRBJ1-1	NA	TRBV28	CTSSMDRGVTEAFF	TGTACCAGCAGTATGGACAGGGGAGTAACTGAAGCTTTCTTT
NA	TRBJ2-4	NA	TRBV28	CASSPPWLARNTQYF	TGTGCCAGCAGCCCTCCATGGTTGGCCAGAAACACTCAGTACTTC
NA	TRBJ2-2	NA	TRBV12-3/TRBV12-4	CASSPRWRTNTGKLFF	TGTGCTAGCAGTCCCCGGTGGCGGACGAACACCGGGAAGCTGTTTTTT
NA	TRBJ1-6	NA	TRBV11-1	CANGRTLVSPLHF	TGTGCCAACGGCCGGACACTGGTATCACCCCTCCACTTT
TRBD1	TRBJ2-1	NA	TRBV4-2	CVSSHAGGQGNNKQFF	TGTGTCAGTAGCCACGCCGGGGGACAGGGGAACAATAAGCAGTTCTTC
NA	TRBJ2-1	NA	TRBV7-9	CAGSSYNGQFF	TGTGCCGGCAGCTCTTACAATGGGCAGTTCTTC
TRBD1	TRBJ2-5	many	TRBV28	CASRPQGTETQYF	TGTGCCAGCAGACCACAGGGGACGGAGACCCAGTACTTC
TRBD2	TRBJ2-5	NA	TRBV28	CASSLTSGFETQYF	TGTGCCAGCAGTTTGACTAGCGGGTTTGAGACCCAGTACTTC
TRBD2	TRBJ2-7	NA	TRBV10-2	CASRTSGSYEQYF	TGCGCCAGCAGAACTAGCGGGAGTTACGAGCAGTACTTC
NA	TRBJ2-4	NA	TRBV30	CAWNKQEMDIQYF	TGTGCCTGGAATAAGCAGGAGATGGACATTCAGTACTTC
NA	TRBJ2-3	once	TRBV12-3/TRBV12-4	CASTRGTVINQPQYF	TGTGCCAGCACGCGGGGCACCGTAATAAATCAGCCTCAGTATTTT
NA	TRBJ1-1	NA	TRBV6-1	CASTLPRGMNTEAFF	TGTGCCAGCACCCTACCCCGAGGCATGAACACTGAAGCTTTCTTC
NA	TRBJ2-7	NA	TRBV6-6	CASAWEYSYEHYF	TGTGCCAGCGCTTGGGAATATTCCTACGAACACTACTTC
NA	TRBJ2-6	NA	TRBV9	CASRGLLSGANVLTF	TGTGCCAGCAGGGGACTGCTCTCTGGGGCCAATGTCCTGACTTTC
NA	TRBJ2-3	NA	TRBV7-8	CASSISGYTDMQYF	TGTGCCAGTAGCATTAGCGGATACACAGATATGCAGTATTTT
NA	TRBJ1-2	NA	TRBV12-3/TRBV12-4	CASSPRGLVDYGYTF	TGTGCCAGCAGTCCTAGGGGGTTGGTCGATTATGGCTACACCTTC
NA	TRBJ2-7	medium-sized	TRBV5-1	CASSLMGRGF	TGCGCCAGCAGCTTGATGGGAAGGGGCTTC
NA	TRBJ1-6	NA	TRBV11-1	CTSSQTLVSPLHF	TGTACCAGCAGCCAGACACTGGTTTCGCCCCTCCACTTT
NA	TRBJ1-1	NA	TRBV29-1	CGVRPSGRNTETFF	TGCGGCGTCCGCCCGTCCGGGAGAAACACTGAAACTTTCTTT
NA	TRBJ1-2	few	TRBV28	CASGFTQSYGYTF	TGTGCCAGCGGTTTCACACAGTCCTATGGCTACACCTTC
TRBD1	TRBJ2-2	many	TRBV19	CASSSTGATGELFF	TGTGCCAGTAGTTCCACAGGGGCCACCGGGGAGCTGTTTTTT
TRBD1	TRBJ1-6	NA	TRBV5-1	CASSDSMTGHNSPLHF	TGCGCCAGTAGCGACAGCATGACAGGGCATAATTCACCCCTCCACTTT
NA	TRBJ2-7	NA	TRBV4-1	CASSLLGVGNEQYF	TGCGCCAGCAGCCTCTTAGGGGTAGGGAACGAGCAGTACTTC
TRBD2	TRBJ2-1	medium-sized	TRBV6-1	CASSTPGLLVGNEQFF	TGTGCCAGCAGTACCCCGGGACTACTCGTCGGCAATGAGCAGTTCTTC
NA	TRBJ2-2	NA	TRBV6-2/TRBV6-3	CVSGPSDTGELFF	TGTGTCAGCGGCCCCTCGGACACCGGGGAGCTGTTTTTT